This entry lists 24 T cell receptor beta chains sequenced from one sample in a study of cytomegalovirus exposure and HLA in healthy donors (TCRdb year 2017). Library generation was performed with the immunoSEQ multiplex PCR assay. The multiplex PCR relied on a mix of 60 forward primers for TCR Vbeta segments and 13 reverse primers for TCR Jbeta segments. TCRdb's version of the immuneACCESS table is confined to in-frame rearrangements and falls short of the full clone set. An unresolved V gene accounts for under half of the shortfall where checked; the remainder is of unknown origin. The sample table lists 90,000 or so clones, approximately 71% of them with a count of one. The ten largest clones add up to about 16% of the sample. Sequenced material: PBMCs. These receptors were collected from a young woman in good health and CMV-seropositive.

The chain combines TRBV27 with TRBJ2-1; perhaps TRBD1 as D (5 bases). The V end lost 1 base, the J end lost 5 bases, and 9 bases lay between the germline ends. The CDR3 extends over 14 amino acids. Germline V gene data show CDR1 as MNHEY and CDR2 as SMNVEV (reference sequence). The CDR3 DNA reads TGTGCCAGCAGTTTATTAGGGGCTAACAATGAGCAGTTCTTC. As protein: CASSLLGANNEQFF.

This chain uses TRBV6-5 with TRBJ1-1, with D unresolved. The germline V and J ends were trimmed by 6 bases and 1 base, with 12 bases remaining between them. The length of the CDR3 is 14 residues. The germline CDR1 and CDR2 sequences are MNHEY and SVGAGI. CDR3 coding DNA: TGTGCCAGCAGGATTGAGCGATCGAACACTGAAGCTTTCTTT. The encoded protein is CASRIERSNTEAFF.

This clone was counted only a few times. The chain recombines TRBV29-1 with TRBJ2-2; D uncertain. Trimming shortened V by 5 bases and J by 5 bases, and 15 bases separated the two germline ends. CDR1 SQVTM and CDR2 ANQGSEA come from the germline V gene. This CDR3 is 14 amino acids long. The CDR3 region has the DNA TGCAGCGTTTCTACCGTTTTAGTGACCGGGGAGCTGTTTTTT. Translated, it gives CSVSTVLVTGELFF.

This chain uses TRBV27 with TRBJ2-7, with 11 nucleotides matching TRBD2. V lost 4 bases, J lost 1 base, and 9 bases stayed unmatched. Germline-derived CDR1 and CDR2 are MNHEY and SMNVEV (reference sequence). The CDR3 has 17 amino acids. CDR3 in DNA: TGTGCCAGCAGTTCACAAAGACTAGCGGGACTATCCTACGAGCAGTACTTC. This translates into CASSSQRLAGLSYEQYF.

The V gene is TRBV27, the J gene TRBJ1-1, with D possibly being TRBD1 (5 bases). The germline CDR1 and CDR2 sequences are MNHEY and SMNVEV (reference sequence). The germline V and J ends were trimmed by 5 bases and 1 base, with 11 bases remaining between them. This CDR3 contains 14 residues. CDR3 coding DNA: TGTGCCAGCAGTATCCGGGGGGGGAACACTGAAGCTTTCTTT. Amino acids: CASSIRGGNTEAFF.

The rearrangement links TRBV4-2 to TRBJ2-6; no clear D gene. CDR1 is LGHNA and CDR2 is YNFKEQ in the germline V gene. The CDR3 is 15 amino acids. The V gene lost 0 bases and the J gene lost 0 bases, with 3 bases spanning the gap. CDR3 sequence reads: CASSQESSGANVLTF. The CDR3 DNA reads TGTGCCAGCAGCCAAGAGAGCTCTGGGGCCAACGTCCTGACTTTC.

V gene TRBV7-3 combines with J gene TRBJ2-1; the match to TRBD1 covers 9 bases. The CDR3 is 17 amino acids. Germline V gene sequence: CDR1 SGHTA, CDR2 FQGTGA. The ends lost 4 bases at V and 7 bases at J; junction bases unmatched: 14. CDR3 residues: CASSSQPAGTGRNEQFF. For the CDR3, the DNA is TGTGCCAGCAGCTCCCAGCCGGCCGGGACAGGGAGGAATGAGCAGTTCTTC.

The chain carries TRBV4-3 and TRBJ2-2; a weak D match, TRBD1 (5 bases). The CDR3 is made up of 17 amino acids. Germline CDR1 is LGHNA and CDR2 is YSLEER. The germline V and J ends were trimmed by 0 bases and 5 bases, with 16 bases remaining between them. The CDR3 DNA follows: TGCGCCAGCAGCCAAGAACTCTCCAGGGATTTGACCGGGGAGCTGTTTTTT. As protein: CASSQELSRDLTGELFF.

The rearrangement links TRBV4-1 to TRBJ2-4; TRBD2 agrees at 8 bases. The CDR3 covers 17 residues. CDR1 and CDR2 from the germline V gene are MGHRA and YSYEKL. Losses at the gene ends were 3 bases for V and 1 base for J; bases not matched to a gene: 8. The CDR3 DNA sequence: TGCGCCAGCAGCCATCCTGAGAGCGGGAGCGCCAAAAACATTCAGTACTTC. The encoded protein is CASSHPESGSAKNIQYF.

The chain has TRBV25-1 and TRBJ2-1, with D possibly matching TRBD2 (5 bases). CDR3 length: 16 residues. The V end was cut by 1 base, the J end by 7 bases, with 17 bases between. Looked up from germline, CDR1 is MGHDK and CDR2 is SYGVNS. In DNA, the CDR3 is TGTGCCAGCAGTGAATCGGGCTCACACCGGGGAAATGAGCAGTTCTTC. Translated, it gives CASSESGSHRGNEQFF.

This clone showed up just a few times. J is TRBJ2-1 and V is TRBV11-2; no clear D gene. V was cut by 1 base and J by 5 bases, with 9 bases left in between. The CDR3 runs to 14 residues. Germline V lookup: CDR1 SGHAT, CDR2 FQNNGV. DNA for the CDR3: TGTGCCAGCAGCTTAGGTTACCCTAACAATGAGCAGTTCTTC. The encoded protein is CASSLGYPNNEQFF.

This clone showed up just a few times. The rearrangement links TRBV7-3 to TRBJ1-1, with D perhaps matching TRBD1 (5 bases). Germline assignment: CDR1 SGHTA and CDR2 FQGTGA. This CDR3 spans 14 amino acids. Between the trimmed V and J ends, which lost 2 bases and 1 base, there was a span of 8 bases. CDR3 residues: CASSLSRGNTEAFF. CDR3 nucleotide sequence: TGTGCCAGCAGCTTATCTAGGGGGAACACTGAAGCTTTCTTT.

The chain is built from TRBV7-9 and TRBJ2-1; 12 positions agree with TRBD2. V was clipped by 6 bases and J by 6 bases; unmatched bases: 12. The length of the CDR3 is 17 residues. Germline values: CDR1 SEHNR, CDR2 FQNEAQ (reference sequence). The CDR3 spells CASSWERLAGGTNEQFF. The CDR3 region has the DNA TGTGCCAGCAGTTGGGAACGTCTAGCGGGAGGGACCAATGAGCAGTTCTTC. The complete variable domain, with remaining parts taken from reference TRBV7-9 and TRBJ2-1, reads DTGVSQNPRHKITKRGQNVTFRCDPISEHNRLYWYRQTLGQGPEFLTYFQNEAQLEKSRLLSDRFSAERPKGSFSTLEIQRTEQGDSAMYLCASSWERLAGGTNEQFFGPGTRLTVL.

V is TRBV14 and J is TRBJ2-2, with D uncertain. The V end lost 1 base, the J end lost 4 bases, and 7 bases lay between the germline ends. From germline, CDR1 is SGHDN and CDR2 FVKESK. The CDR3 extends over 14 amino acids. The DNA of the CDR3 is TGTGCCAGCAGCCAAGCGCTGGCCACCGGGGAGCTGTTTTTT. The encoded protein is CASSQALATGELFF.

The chain uses TRBV29-1 and TRBJ1-1; TRBD1 matches at 7 bases. V shed 5 bases, J shed 4 bases, and the junction held 10 bases outside the gene matches. The CDR3 spans 14 residues. The germline gives CDR1 SQVTM, CDR2 ANQGSEA. CDR3: CSVPSPTGVTEAFF. CDR3 nucleotide sequence: TGCAGCGTTCCGAGTCCTACAGGGGTCACTGAAGCTTTCTTT.

This clone was observed a few times. The gene calls are TRBV27 and TRBJ2-7, with 7 bases identical to TRBD1. CDR1 MNHEY and CDR2 SMNVEV come from the germline V gene (reference sequence). This CDR3 is built from 14 residues. Unmatched junction bases numbered 6, after V lost 3 bases and J lost 4 bases. CDR3 DNA: TGTGCCAGCAGTTTTCAGGGGGTTTTATACGAGCAGTACTTC. Translated, it gives CASSFQGVLYEQYF.

The chain employs TRBV5-6 and TRBJ1-2; 11 positions match TRBD1. CDR1 SGHDT and CDR2 YYEEEE come from the germline V gene. There are 15 residues in the CDR3. V trimming: 3 bases; J trimming: 3 bases; junction bases outside the gene matches: 4. For the CDR3, the DNA is TGTGCCAGCAGCTGGACAGGGGGCCTGTACTATGGCTACACCTTC. This sequence encodes CASSWTGGLYYGYTF.

This chain uses TRBV7-3 with TRBJ2-1; 7 bases are a match to TRBD2. The CDR3 totals 16 residues. Looked up from germline, CDR1 is SGHTA and CDR2 is FQGTGA. With 4 bases clipped from V and 4 bases from J, the junction kept 10 bases outside the gene matches. CDR3 protein: CASSWEGTSAYNEQFF. CDR3 coding DNA: TGTGCCAGCAGCTGGGAGGGGACTTCGGCATACAATGAGCAGTTCTTC.

CDR3 in amino acids: CASSLGMTGSTDTQYF. The CDR3 bases are TGTGCCAGCAGCTTAGGGATGACAGGCAGCACAGATACGCAGTATTTT. The chain couples TRBV11-3 to TRBJ2-3, with D perhaps TRBD1 (6 bases). There are 16 residues in the CDR3. The germline V and J ends were trimmed by 1 base and 0 bases, with 11 bases remaining between them. Germline CDR1 and CDR2: SGHNT and YENEEA.

This clone has just a few counts. V and J are TRBV6-1 and TRBJ2-3; TRBD2 agrees at 12 bases. The junction had 5 bases not matched to a gene; V was cut back by 6 bases and J by 4 bases. CDR3 length equals 15 residues. CDR1 is MNHNS and CDR2 is SASEGT in the germline V gene. CDR3 coding DNA: TGTGCCAGCAGCCAGACTAGCGGGGGCTCAGATACGCAGTATTTT. It is translated as CASSQTSGGSDTQYF.

The sample holds one count of this clone. J is TRBJ2-2 and V is TRBV19; the D gene is possibly TRBD1 (5 bases). CDR1 and CDR2 (germline): LNHDA, SQIVND (reference sequence). The ends were cut back, 7 bases at V and 1 base at J, with 10 bases in the middle. The CDR3 runs to 14 residues. Here the CDR3 reads CASKVTVNTGELFF. CDR3 coding DNA: TGTGCCAGTAAGGTGACAGTGAACACCGGGGAGCTGTTTTTT.

V gene TRBV7-6 combines with J gene TRBJ2-7; perhaps TRBD2 as D (6 bases). The germline V and J ends were trimmed by 6 bases and 0 bases, with 12 bases remaining between them. Germline assignment: CDR1 SGHVS and CDR2 FNYEAQ. This CDR3 region has 14 residues. CDR3 DNA sequence: TGTGCCAGCAGTCCTCTAGCGAACTCCTACGAGCAGTACTTC. Its translation: CASSPLANSYEQYF.

This clone was picked up one time. The chain joins TRBV7-3 to TRBJ2-1; TRBD1 matches 7 bases. The germline gives CDR1 SGHTA, CDR2 FQGTGA. J lost 0 bases, V lost 3 bases, and 2 bases had no gene match. The CDR3 loop spans 15 amino acids. The CDR3 sequence is CASSFGDSSYNEQFF. DNA for the CDR3: TGTGCCAGCAGCTTCGGGGACAGCTCCTACAATGAGCAGTTCTTC.

The CDR3 sequence is CASTGTGGYNEQFF. The CDR3 DNA reads TGTGCCAGCACCGGGACAGGGGGGTACAATGAGCAGTTCTTC. The rearrangement uses TRBV18 and TRBJ2-1; TRBD1 agrees at 11 bases. The CDR3 has 14 residues. Germline-derived CDR1 and CDR2 are KGHSH and LQKENI. J gave up 4 bases and V 8 bases, and 4 bases lay outside the gene matches.